Following are 8 T cell receptor beta chains from one sample sequenced in a study of T cell changes during pregnancy in multiple sclerosis. The method was immunoSEQ multiplex PCR; TCRdb's version includes in-frame clones alone and lacks a portion of them. The repertoire consists of tens of thousands of clones, with about 92% occurring once and the leading ten covering approximately 2.2%. The sequences come from peripheral blood, collected before pregnancy. Source of these receptors: a female donor with multiple sclerosis, enrolled in a pregnancy study.

V and J are TRBV10-1 and TRBJ2-3; 8 positions agree with TRBD2. CDR3 length: 16 amino acids. Germline V gene lookup returns CDR1 WNHNN and CDR2 SYGVQD (reference sequence). The ends lost 2 bases at V and 5 bases at J; junction bases unmatched: 9. CDR3 sequence: CASSEHQREFVDTQYF. The CDR3 bases are TGCGCCAGCAGTGAGCACCAGCGGGAGTTCGTAGATACGCAGTATTTT.

The J gene is TRBJ2-3, the V gene TRBV4-2; perhaps TRBD2 as D (6 bases). V lost 1 base and J lost 14, with 13 bases in between. CDR3 length: 12 amino acids. The germline gives CDR1 LGHNA, CDR2 YNFKEQ. This chain's CDR3 is CASSQAGEARYF. CDR3 bases: TGTGCCAGCAGCCAAGCGGGAGAGGCTAGGTATTTT.

The chain has TRBV11-2 and TRBJ2-3, with 11 nucleotides matching TRBD2. Germline V gene sequence: CDR1 SGHAT, CDR2 FQNNGV. The CDR3 runs to 17 residues. The trim removed 5 bases at V and 0 bases at J, leaving 7 bases unmatched. CDR3 bases: TGTGCCAGCAGCCAGAGGTCTAGCGGGGGGAGCACAGATACGCAGTATTTT. This sequence encodes CASSQRSSGGSTDTQYF.

The V call is TRBV4-3, the J call TRBJ2-1, with 7 bases fitting TRBD1. V gave up 3 bases and J gave up 6 bases; unmatched junction bases: 8. The CDR3 spans 15 residues. Germline CDR1 reads LGHNA; CDR2 reads YSLEER. CDR3 in amino acids: CASSHLSPGGNEQFF. CDR3 in DNA: TGCGCCAGCAGCCACCTTTCCCCAGGGGGCAATGAGCAGTTCTTC.

The chain employs TRBV28 and TRBJ1-1; 7 positions match TRBD1. The germline CDR1 and CDR2 sequences are MDHEN and SYDVKM. V lost 4 bases, J lost 0 bases, and 2 bases stayed unmatched. This CDR3 is built from 14 residues. The CDR3: CASSWDRMNTEAFF. CDR3 nucleotide sequence: TGTGCCAGCAGTTGGGACAGAATGAACACTGAAGCTTTCTTT.

This chain connects TRBV4-1 to TRBJ2-1; 11 bases map to TRBD2. V lost 2 bases and J lost 3; bases outside the gene matches: 3. The CDR3 sequence is 16 residues long. Germline CDR1 reads MGHRA; CDR2 reads YSYEKL. This CDR3 reads CASSQPTSGSYNEQFF. The CDR3 DNA sequence: TGCGCCAGCAGCCAACCCACTAGCGGGAGCTACAATGAGCAGTTCTTC.

The V gene is TRBV5-1, the J gene TRBJ2-5; TRBD1 might be the D (6 bases). Trimming took 1 base from V and 2 from J, leaving 12 bases between them. CDR3 length: 15 residues. The germline V gene encodes CDR1 SGHRS and CDR2 YFSETQ. The CDR3 region is CASSLLGAAQETQYF. The DNA of the CDR3 is TGCGCCAGCAGCTTGTTGGGGGCGGCTCAAGAGACCCAGTACTTC.

J is TRBJ2-7 and V is TRBV27; the D gene is possibly TRBD1 (6 bases). V was cut by 3 bases and J by 3 bases, with 12 bases left in between. Per germline, CDR1 MNHEY and CDR2 SMNVEV (reference sequence). This CDR3 is 14 amino acids long. The CDR3 here is CASSFARDNYEQYF. In DNA, the CDR3 is TGTGCCAGCAGTTTCGCTCGGGACAACTACGAGCAGTACTTC.